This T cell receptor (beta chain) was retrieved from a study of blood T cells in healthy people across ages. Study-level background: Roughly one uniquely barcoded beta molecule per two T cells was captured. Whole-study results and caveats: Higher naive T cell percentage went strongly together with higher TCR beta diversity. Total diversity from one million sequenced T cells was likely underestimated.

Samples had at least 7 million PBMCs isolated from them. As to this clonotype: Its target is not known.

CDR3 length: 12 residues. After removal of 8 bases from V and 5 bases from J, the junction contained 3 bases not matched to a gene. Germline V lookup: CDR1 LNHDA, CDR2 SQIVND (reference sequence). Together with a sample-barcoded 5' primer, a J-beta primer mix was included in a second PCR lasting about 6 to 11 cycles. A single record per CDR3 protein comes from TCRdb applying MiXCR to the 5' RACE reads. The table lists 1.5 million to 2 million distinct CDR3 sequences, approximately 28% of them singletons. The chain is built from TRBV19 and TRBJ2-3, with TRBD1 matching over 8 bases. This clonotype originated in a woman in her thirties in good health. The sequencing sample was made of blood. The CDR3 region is CASDRGGDTQYF. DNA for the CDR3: TGTGCCAGTGACAGGGGAGGAGATACGCAGTATTTT.